Following are 24 T cell receptor beta chains from one sample sequenced in a study of T cells in Graves' hyperthyroidism and ophthalmopathy. The TCR beta CDR3 regions underwent amplification using RNA transcripts as the source. HTBI primers drove first-round RT-PCR of the TCR CDR3. A single record per CDR3 protein comes from TCRdb applying MiXCR to the multiplex PCR reads. This repertoire shows 530,000 or so distinct CDR3 sequences, 15% to 20% found once; its top ten account for around 17%. The source material was blood. These receptors all stem from a woman aged 18-35 years with Graves' ophthalmopathy.

This clonotype has a count of ten or more. J is TRBJ1-1 and V is TRBV10-3, with TRBD1 identical over 8 bases. V shed 6 bases and J 10 bases; nucleotides not matched to a gene: 4. CDR1 is ENHRY, CDR2 SYGVKD, per germline. The CDR3 sequence is 11 residues long. This CDR3 is CAISQGASAFF. DNA for the CDR3: TGTGCCATCAGCCAGGGGGCTTCAGCTTTCTTT.

This clonotype was seen many times. The rearrangement links TRBV7-6 to TRBJ2-7; 9 positions match TRBD1. Germline V gene data show CDR1 as SGHVS and CDR2 as FNYEAQ. The CDR3 has 12 amino acids. The V and J ends lost 5 bases and 6 bases, in that order; junction bases with no gene match: 2. The CDR3 coding sequence is TGTGCCAGCAGCCGACAGGGGGGCGAGCAGTACTTC. The encoded protein is CASSRQGGEQYF.

This clonotype was found many times. The CDR3 spells CASSLETSGRNEQFF. DNA of the CDR3: TGTGCCAGCAGCTTAGAGACTAGCGGGAGAAATGAGCAGTTCTTC. The gene calls are TRBV11-3 and TRBJ2-1; 12 bases are shared with TRBD2. The length of the CDR3 is 15 residues. Germline trimming cut 0 bases from V and 7 bases from J; bases unmatched to any gene: 1. The germline V gene encodes CDR1 SGHNT and CDR2 YENEEA.

This clonotype was recorded many times. The V and J genes are TRBV11-2 and TRBJ2-5; a possible D gene is TRBD2 (6 bases). Trimming took off 3 bases at V and 4 bases at J, with 15 bases between the two ends. Germline CDR1 SGHAT, CDR2 FQNNGV. The CDR3 runs to 15 residues. CDR3 protein: CASSFRASVGETQYF. The CDR3 DNA sequence: TGTGCCAGCAGCTTTCGGGCTAGCGTTGGAGAGACCCAGTACTTC.

This clonotype was detected many times. This rearrangement joins TRBV28 to TRBJ2-7; the D gene is possibly TRBD1 (5 bases). Trimming stripped 10 bases from V and 0 bases from J, with 16 bases between. Per germline, CDR1 MDHEN and CDR2 SYDVKM. CDR3 length: 14 residues. This CDR3 is CATKSQDTSYEQYF. The CDR3 region has the DNA TGTGCCACCAAAAGCCAGGACACCTCCTACGAGCAGTACTTC.

This clonotype was counted at least ten times. This chain uses TRBV28 with TRBJ2-1, with TRBD1 matching over 12 bases. The germline V gene encodes CDR1 MDHEN and CDR2 SYDVKM. V was clipped by 5 bases and J by 6 bases; unmatched bases: 8. The CDR3 loop spans 16 amino acids. CDR3 DNA: TGTGCCAGCAGTACGGGACAGGGGGCGGACCTCAATGAGCAGTTCTTC. Translating it yields CASSTGQGADLNEQFF.

V and J are TRBV14 and TRBJ2-1, with 7 bases fitting TRBD2. J lost 2 bases, V lost 1 base, and 5 bases had no gene match. The CDR3 runs 16 residues. Germline V gives CDR1 SGHDN, CDR2 FVKESK. The CDR3 coding sequence is TGTGCCAGCAGCCAAGGCTTCGGGAGGACCTACAATGAGCAGTTCTTC. It yields the protein CASSQGFGRTYNEQFF. The variable domain in full, with the rest retrieved from reference TRBV14 and TRBJ2-1, is EAGVTQFPSHSVIEKGQTVTLRCDPISGHDNLYWYRRVMGKEIKFLLHFVKESKQDESGMPNNRFLAERTGGTYSTLKVQPAELEDSGVYFCASSQGFGRTYNEQFFGPGTRLTVL.

This clonotype was picked up many times. The chain carries TRBV7-9 and TRBJ2-7, with no clear D. The CDR3 totals 12 residues. V was shortened by 5 bases and J by 0 bases, with 5 bases between the two germline ends. Germline lookup yields CDR1 SEHNR and CDR2 FQNEAQ (reference sequence). As DNA, the CDR3 is TGTGCCAGCAGCATTAGCTCCTACGAGCAGTACTTC. Translated, it gives CASSISSYEQYF.

This clonotype was seen at least ten times. J is TRBJ1-1 and V is TRBV29-1; D not resolved. The germline V gene encodes CDR1 SQVTM and CDR2 ANQGSEA. The CDR3 runs to 11 residues. V dropped 0 bases and J dropped 1 base, with 0 bases sitting between them. The CDR3 bases are TGCAGCGTTGAAGAGAACACTGAAGCTTTCTTT. Translating it yields CSVEENTEAFF.

This clonotype was observed a few times. The chain employs TRBV9 and TRBJ2-1; 8 bases align to TRBD2. Germline assignment: CDR1 SGDLS and CDR2 YYNGEE. The CDR3 loop spans 15 amino acids. V was clipped by 0 bases and J by 6 bases; unmatched bases: 5. The CDR3 nucleotides read TGTGCCAGCAGCGTAGCCAGCGGGGGATCCAATGAGCAGTTCTTC. It translates to CASSVASGGSNEQFF.

This clonotype was found many times. The rearrangement joins TRBV18 to TRBJ2-1; D tentatively fits TRBD1 or TRBD2 (5 bases each). V was pared by 6 bases and J by 6 bases, with 18 bases between. Germline V gene data show CDR1 as KGHSH and CDR2 as LQKENI. The CDR3 contains 15 residues. As DNA, the CDR3 is TGTGCCAGCTCCCCCCGGGACGGACCCTCCAATGAGCAGTTCTTC. It is translated as CASSPRDGPSNEQFF.

The J gene is TRBJ1-5, the V gene TRBV27; D is uncertain. V was shortened by 7 bases and J by 0 bases, with 10 bases between the two germline ends. From germline, CDR1 is MNHEY and CDR2 SMNVEV (reference sequence). This CDR3 is 14 amino acids long. For the CDR3, the DNA is TGTGCCAGCAATACTCTAAATAGCAATCAGCCCCAGCATTTT. Protein sequence: CASNTLNSNQPQHF.

This clonotype appeared many times. This chain connects TRBV28 to TRBJ2-7, with D hard to call. This CDR3 spans 13 amino acids. V lost 4 bases and J lost 2, with 9 bases in between. CDR1 and CDR2 from the germline V gene are MDHEN and SYDVKM. CDR3 sequence (DNA): TGTGCCAGCAGTTACGGACCCACCTACGAGCAGTACTTC. It yields the protein CASSYGPTYEQYF.

This clonotype has at least ten counts. This sequence joins TRBV28 and TRBJ2-7; possibly TRBD1 for D (5 bases). The germline V and J ends were trimmed by 7 bases and 0 bases, with 16 bases remaining between them. CDR1 MDHEN and CDR2 SYDVKM come from the germline V gene. This CDR3 comprises 15 residues. CDR3 coding DNA: TGTGCCAGCACCCCCCAATTGACAGCCTCCTACGAGCAGTACTTC. Its translation is CASTPQLTASYEQYF.

In its sample, this clonotype was seen many times. The chain is built from TRBV6-5 and TRBJ1-1; a possible D gene is TRBD1 (6 bases). This CDR3 contains 15 residues. V shed 0 bases and J shed 1 base, with 9 bases lying between them. Germline V gene sequence: CDR1 MNHEY, CDR2 SVGAGI. Written as DNA, the CDR3 is TGTGCCAGCAGTTACTCGACAGGCTGGAACACTGAAGCTTTCTTT. This sequence encodes CASSYSTGWNTEAFF.

J is TRBJ2-7 and V is TRBV20-1, with 7 bases that match TRBD2. The V gene's germline CDR1 is DFQATT and CDR2 SNEGSKA (reference sequence). V dropped 4 bases and J dropped 0; count of bases not matched to a gene: 3. The CDR3 length is 13 residues. The DNA of the CDR3 is TGCAGTGCTACGCGGGGGAGCTCCTACGAGCAGTACTTC. Its translation: CSATRGSSYEQYF.

This clonotype was counted only a few times. The chain is built from TRBV30 and TRBJ2-1, with D hard to call. Germline CDR1 is GTSNPN and CDR2 is SVGIG (reference sequence). CDR3 length: 17 residues. The V end lost 0 bases, the J end lost 2 bases, and 17 bases lay between the germline ends. This chain's CDR3 is CAWSVMESWRTYNEQFF. The DNA for the CDR3 is TGTGCCTGGAGTGTAATGGAGTCGTGGAGAACCTACAATGAGCAGTTCTTC.

This chain uses TRBV7-8 with TRBJ2-2; tentatively, D is TRBD2 (7 bases). The CDR3 is made up of 15 amino acids. The V gene's germline CDR1 is SGHVS and CDR2 FQNEAQ. Trimming left V 7 bases short and J 7 bases short, with 19 bases between. Here the CDR3 reads CASTHSGGAGGELFF. In nucleotides, the CDR3 is TGTGCCAGCACCCATAGTGGGGGGGCTGGCGGGGAGCTGTTTTTT.

The table lists this clonotype with many counts. V usage is TRBV12-3 or TRBV12-4 and J usage is TRBJ2-2, with D possibly being TRBD1 (6 bases). The CDR3 consists of 16 residues. Trimming cost V 6 bases and J 3 bases, with 17 bases left between them. The CDR3 DNA reads as TGTGCCAGCAGCTCCCAGGGGCGGCGTGACACCGGGGAGCTGTTTTTT. Its translation: CASSSQGRRDTGELFF.

This clonotype was detected ten times or more. This sequence joins TRBV28 and TRBJ1-1; D might be TRBD1 (5 bases). Germline V gives CDR1 MDHEN, CDR2 SYDVKM. The V and J ends lost 4 bases and 8 bases respectively, with 11 bases between them. The CDR3 loop spans 12 amino acids. CDR3 residues: CASSSGFQEAFF. In DNA, the CDR3 is TGTGCCAGCAGTTCAGGGTTCCAGGAAGCTTTCTTT.

Of note for this clonotype: Sequence at one end of the junction differs from germline and may be a read error. The genes are TRBV18 and TRBJ2-2; D may be TRBD1 (6 bases). This CDR3 is built from 13 residues. Germline assignment: CDR1 KGHSH and CDR2 LQKENI. The CDR3 spells CASSPTGTGEPFF. DNA of the CDR3: TGTGCCAGCTCACCCACAGGGACCGGGGAGCCGTTTTTT.

This clonotype has a handful of counts. The CDR3 loop is CASSFIPSTDTQYF. DNA for the CDR3: TGTGCCAGCAGTTTCATCCCTAGCACAGATACGCAGTATTTT. This sequence joins TRBV27 and TRBJ2-3, with D hard to call. V was trimmed by 3 bases and J by 0 bases, leaving 7 bases between them. The CDR3 runs to 14 residues. The germline CDR1 and CDR2 sequences are MNHEY and SMNVEV (reference sequence).

This clonotype was observed many times. V is TRBV28 and J is TRBJ2-7; D unclear. V was cut by 3 bases and J by 1 base, with 7 bases left in between. CDR1 and CDR2 (germline): MDHEN, SYDVKM. There are 13 residues in the CDR3. CDR3 in DNA: TGTGCCAGCAGTTTCGGAGTTTCCTACGAGCAGTACTTC. It is translated as CASSFGVSYEQYF.

Only a few counts were recorded for this clonotype. The chain joins TRBV20-1 to TRBJ1-2; 7 bases are shared with TRBD1. With V trimmed by 2 bases and J by 8 bases, 5 bases remained unmatched. The CDR3 sequence is 12 residues long. CDR1 is DFQATT, CDR2 SNEGSKA, per germline (reference sequence). The CDR3 loop reads CSARLTGTGYTF. CDR3 coding DNA: TGCAGTGCTAGATTGACAGGGACCGGCTACACCTTC.